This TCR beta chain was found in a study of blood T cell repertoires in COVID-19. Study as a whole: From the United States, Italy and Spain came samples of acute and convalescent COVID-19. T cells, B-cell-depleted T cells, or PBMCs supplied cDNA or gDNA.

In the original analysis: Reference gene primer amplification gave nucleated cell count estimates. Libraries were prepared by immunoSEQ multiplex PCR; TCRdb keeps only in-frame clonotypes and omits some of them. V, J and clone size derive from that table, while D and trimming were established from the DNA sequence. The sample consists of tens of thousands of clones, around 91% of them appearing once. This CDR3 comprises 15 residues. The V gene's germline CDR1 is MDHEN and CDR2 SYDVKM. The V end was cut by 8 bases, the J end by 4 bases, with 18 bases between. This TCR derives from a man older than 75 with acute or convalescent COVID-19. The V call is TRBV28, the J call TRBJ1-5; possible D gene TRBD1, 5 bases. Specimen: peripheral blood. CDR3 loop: CASGGEREGNQPQHF. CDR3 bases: TGTGCCAGCGGGGGGGAACGGGAAGGGAATCAGCCCCAGCATTTT.